This TCR beta chain derives from a study of blood T cell repertoires in COVID-19. Study overall: Sites across the United States, Italy and Spain contributed samples from acute and convalescent COVID-19. T cells, B-cell-depleted T cells, or PBMCs supplied cDNA or gDNA.

The authors' processing: Using reference gene primer amplification, nucleated cell counts were estimated. Sequenced by immunoSEQ multiplex PCR; TCRdb stores in-frame clones only, minus some. That table supplies the V and J calls and clone size; D and trimming were determined from the DNA. The sample lists some 280,000 clones; around four fifths were seen once. This CDR3 comprises 19 residues. After removal of 0 bases from V and 1 base from J, the junction contained 12 bases not matched to a gene. Germline-derived CDR1 and CDR2 are LGHNT and FRNRAP. In its sample, this clone was seen once. Sequencing input: peripheral blood. The chain recombines TRBV12-5 with TRBJ2-3; 8 bases are a match to TRBD2. This clonotype was sampled from a woman in her forties or fifties with active or convalescent COVID-19. DNA for the CDR3: TGTGCTAGTGGTTTGGTACACCTCGGCGGGAGGAGAGGCACAGATACGCAGTATTTT. The encoded protein is CASGLVHLGGRRGTDTQYF.